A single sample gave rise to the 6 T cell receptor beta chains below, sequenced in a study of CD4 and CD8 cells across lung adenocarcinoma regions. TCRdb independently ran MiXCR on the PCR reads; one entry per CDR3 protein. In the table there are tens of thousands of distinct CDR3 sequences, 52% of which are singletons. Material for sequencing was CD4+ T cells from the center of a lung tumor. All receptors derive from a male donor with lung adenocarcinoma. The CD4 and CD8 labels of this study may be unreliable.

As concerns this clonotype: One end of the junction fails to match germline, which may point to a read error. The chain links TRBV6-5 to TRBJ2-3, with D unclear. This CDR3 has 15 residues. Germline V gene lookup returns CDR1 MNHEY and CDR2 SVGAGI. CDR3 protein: CASRLQSVIPDTQFF. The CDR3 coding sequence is TGTGCCAGCAGACTCCAGTCTGTGATTCCCGATACGCAGTTTTTT.

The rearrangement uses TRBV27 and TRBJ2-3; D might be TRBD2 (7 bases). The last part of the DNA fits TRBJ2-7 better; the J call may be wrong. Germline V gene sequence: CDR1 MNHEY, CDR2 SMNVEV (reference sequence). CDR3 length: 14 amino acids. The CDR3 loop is CAANGGRDAKTQYF. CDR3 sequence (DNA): TGTGCGGCTAACGGGGGGCGAGACGCAAAGACGCAGTACTTC.

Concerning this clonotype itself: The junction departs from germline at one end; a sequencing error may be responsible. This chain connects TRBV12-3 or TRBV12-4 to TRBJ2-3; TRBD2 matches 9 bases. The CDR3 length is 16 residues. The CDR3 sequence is CASSPGLAGPKNIQYF. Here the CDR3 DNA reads TGTGCCAGCAGTCCCGGGCTAGCGGGACCCAAAAATATTCAGTACTTT.

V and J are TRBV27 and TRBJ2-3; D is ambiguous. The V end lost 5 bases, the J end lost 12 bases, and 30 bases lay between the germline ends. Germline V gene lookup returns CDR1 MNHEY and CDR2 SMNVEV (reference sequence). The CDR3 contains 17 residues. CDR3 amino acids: CASSPGRVASGQETQYF. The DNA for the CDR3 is TGTGCCAGCAGTCCGGGCCGCGTAGCTTCTGGCCAAGAGACCCAGTATTTT.

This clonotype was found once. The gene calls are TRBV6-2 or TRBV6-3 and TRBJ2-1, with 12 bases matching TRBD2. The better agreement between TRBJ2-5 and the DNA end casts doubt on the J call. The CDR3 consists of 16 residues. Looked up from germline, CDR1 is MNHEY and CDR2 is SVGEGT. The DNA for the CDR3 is TGTGCCAGCAGTCCTATCGGGACTAGCGGGCAAGAGACCCAGTACTTC. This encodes CASSPIGTSGQETQYF.

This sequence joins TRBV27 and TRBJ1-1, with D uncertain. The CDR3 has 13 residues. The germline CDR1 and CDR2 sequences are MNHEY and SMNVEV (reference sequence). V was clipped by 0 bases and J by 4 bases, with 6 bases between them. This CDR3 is CASSLSLGTEAFF. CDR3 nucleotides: TGTGCCAGCAGTTTATCGCTGGGCACTGAAGCTTTCTTT.